The rows below give T cell receptor beta chains drawn from one sample of a study of Ad26.COV2.S vaccination and SARS-CoV-2 variants. TCRdb's copy holds only in-frame clones and misses some; the assay was immunoSEQ multiplex PCR. The data show about half a million clones, roughly nine tenths seen once. Source: peripheral blood, taken in a trial of Ad26.COV2.S vaccine versus placebo. The receptor set was obtained from a person aged 18-65 years who received the Ad26.COV2.S COVID-19 vaccine or a placebo. Both conserved end residues are part of each CDR3.

V	J	length	CDR3
TRBV4-1	TRBJ2-1	16	CASSPTPGVSYNEQFF
TRBV5-4	TRBJ2-1	19	CASSLRIGLAGSFYNEQFF
TRBV9	TRBJ1-1	16	CASSVGSRIVNTEAFF
TRBV11-2	TRBJ2-5	16	CASRLTSDRLQETQYF
TRBV6-5	TRBJ1-2	16	CASSSFPGLPNYGYTF
TRBV28	TRBJ2-2	18	CASSYRPRGRPNTGELFF
TRBV19	TRBJ1-5	17	CASSIGGRGAGNQPQHF
TRBV15	TRBJ2-2	15	CATSSSGSVSGELFF
TRBV4-3	TRBJ1-5	15	CASSRGTGYGQPQHF
TRBV25-1	TRBJ2-1	16	CASSDAGPRSYNEQFF